This TCR beta chain was sequenced for a study of blood T cell repertoires in COVID-19. In the authors' methods: Amplification of reference gene primers provided the estimated nucleated cell counts. The data were produced by immunoSEQ multiplex PCR, yet TCRdb's version contains in-frame clones alone and is incomplete. V and J calls and clone size are as listed in that table; D and trimming were resolved from the DNA. Of about 310,000 clones in the sample, roughly 84% were seen once. This clonotype was sampled from a man aged 45-60 years with active or convalescent COVID-19. Input material: peripheral blood.

In DNA form, the CDR3 reads TGTGCCGTGGGGGGGGACACTGAAGCTTTCTTT. It codes for CAVGGDTEAFF. The V gene is TRBV6-5, the J gene TRBJ1-1, with D possibly TRBD1 on 5 matching bases. CDR1 and CDR2 (germline): MNHEY, SVGAGI. The CDR3 has 11 amino acids. Trimming stripped 11 bases from V and 3 bases from J, with 10 bases between.